These 6 T cell receptor beta chains were sequenced from one sample in a study of early T cells in non-severe SARS-CoV-2 infection. TCRdb recomputed calls from the 5' RACE reads with MiXCR, one row per CDR3 protein. The table has about 60,000 distinct CDR3 sequences, more than 8.5% seen once. The sample was whole blood. Receptors originate from an adult who was a healthcare worker with PCR-confirmed SARS-CoV-2 infection or an uninfected control (not recorded which).

At least ten counts were recorded for this clonotype. The chain couples TRBV20-1 to TRBJ2-7, with a possible D match to TRBD2 (5 bases). CDR3 length: 15 amino acids. Germline loops: CDR1 DFQATT, CDR2 SNEGSKA (reference sequence). The V end was cut by 1 base, the J end by 2 bases, with 15 bases between. The CDR3 region has the DNA TGCAGTGCTAGAGTTTTTAGGGTCGGGGCCTACGAGCAGTACTTC. Translating it yields CSARVFRVGAYEQYF.

Ten or more counts support this clonotype. This CDR3 is CSATRLQGSRQPQHF. The DNA for the CDR3 is TGCAGTGCTACCCGGCTGCAGGGCTCCCGGCAGCCCCAGCATTTT. The chain employs TRBV20-1 and TRBJ1-5; possibly TRBD1 for D (5 bases). The CDR3 runs to 15 residues. Germline lookup yields CDR1 DFQATT and CDR2 SNEGSKA (reference sequence). Trimming removed 4 bases from V and 7 bases from J, with 20 bases in between.

This clonotype was detected a few times. The chain uses TRBV5-1 and TRBJ1-3; D ambiguous. Germline V CDR1 and CDR2: SGHRS, YFSETQ. The germline V and J ends were trimmed by 0 bases and 4 bases, with 8 bases remaining between them. This CDR3 spans 14 amino acids. As DNA, the CDR3 is TGCGCCAGCAGCTTGGGGTCTAAGGGAAACACCATATATTTT. Its translation is CASSLGSKGNTIYF.

This clonotype was observed at least ten times. The V and J genes are TRBV28 and TRBJ1-1; TRBD1 might be the D (6 bases). Between the trimmed V and J ends, which lost 2 bases and 8 bases, there was a span of 12 bases. CDR1 is MDHEN, CDR2 SYDVKM, per germline. CDR3 length equals 13 residues. The CDR3 DNA is TGTGCCAGCAGTTTAGATGGGGGCACGGAAGCTTTCTTT. It translates to CASSLDGGTEAFF.

Many counts were recorded for this clonotype. V usage is TRBV6-6 and J usage is TRBJ1-2, with D tentatively TRBD1 (6 bases). V lost 6 bases and J lost 3, with 17 bases in between. CDR3 size: 15 residues. Germline V gene lookup returns CDR1 MNHNY and CDR2 SVGAGI (reference sequence). The CDR3 is CASSRTVRTDYGYTF. CDR3 DNA sequence: TGTGCCAGCAGCCGAACCGTGCGGACAGACTATGGCTACACCTTC.

This clonotype occurred a few times. The genes are TRBV13 and TRBJ2-7, with 9 bases identical to TRBD1. The CDR3 is made up of 16 amino acids. Germline loops: CDR1 PRHDT, CDR2 FYEKMQ (reference sequence). V trimming: 5 bases; J trimming: 2 bases; junction bases outside the gene matches: 10. CDR3: CASSQPDRGGTYEQYF. CDR3 DNA sequence: TGTGCCAGCAGCCAGCCGGACAGGGGTGGAACCTACGAGCAGTACTTC.